This T cell receptor beta chain stems from a study of cytomegalovirus exposure and HLA in healthy donors. Study-level information: Later, an analysis reported that the 120 or so validation repertoires had used the same platform as the roughly 700 first-cohort repertoires. Whole-study results and caveats: In vitro assays verified that a few CMV-associated chains recognized CMV antigens specifically.

Profiling relied on immunoSEQ multiplex PCR, and the TCRdb table lists in-frame clones only, not all of them. Here the sample spans about 200,000 clones, more than 70% being singletons. The validation cohort, a group of around 130 subjects, included the donors and was separate from the roughly 700-subject first cohort. The CDR3 is made up of 16 amino acids. V shed 0 bases, J shed 6 bases, and the junction held 7 bases outside the gene matches. Germline CDR1 and CDR2: SGHRS and YFSETQ. Details on this clone: Its antigen remains unknown.

This chain uses TRBV5-1 with TRBJ2-2, with 8 bases matching TRBD1. The sample comprised PBMCs. This sequence originates from a woman aged 18-29 years in good health and CMV-seronegative. CDR3 sequence (DNA): TGCGCCAGCAGCTTGGCCGGGCAGGGGGCGTCCGGGGAGCTGTTTTTT. Its translation: CASSLAGQGASGELFF.